One and the same sample provided the 12 T cell receptor beta chains below, sequenced in a study of human T cells and chemical hapten exposure. The sample's time point: patch test 2, 6 weeks after DPC sensitization. Described treatment: therapeutic diphenylcyclopropenone sensitization with weekly scalp DPC. The study extracted total RNA from unfractionated whole blood. TCRdb independently ran MiXCR on the RACE reads; one entry per CDR3 protein. The sample lists about 42,000 distinct CDR3 sequences, approximately 9.6% seen once, with 11% to 15% in the top ten. The sample in question was whole blood, obtained in connection with sensitization to the hapten diphenylcyclopropenone (DPC). These receptors were obtained from a woman aged 25 to 39 with alopecia areata. Some clones in this sample may be carry-over from other donors' samples.

This clonotype was seen ten or more times. The V call is TRBV25-1, the J call TRBJ2-2; D remains unclear. Per the germline V gene, CDR1 is MGHDK and CDR2 is SYGVNS. CDR3 length equals 14 residues. V lost 6 bases and J lost 1, with 9 bases in between. CDR3 residues: CASRYDGNTGELFF. CDR3 DNA: TGTGCCAGCAGATATGATGGGAACACCGGGGAGCTGTTTTTT.

The CDR3 reads CASSSGSLGEQYF. DNA of the CDR3: TGCGCCAGCAGCTCCGGGTCACTTGGCGAGCAGTACTTC. V usage is TRBV5-1 and J usage is TRBJ2-7; no clear D gene. CDR1 is SGHRS and CDR2 is YFSETQ in the germline V gene. The V gene lost 3 bases and the J gene lost 6 bases, with 13 bases spanning the gap. The CDR3 contains 13 residues.

Ten or more counts support this clonotype. An end of the junction differs from the germline gene, which may be a read error. The chain links TRBV7-9 to TRBJ1-2; unclear D gene. Germline V CDR1 and CDR2: SEHNR, FQNEAQ (reference sequence). The CDR3 runs 12 residues. The CDR3 coding sequence is TGTGCCAGCACCTTAGACAACTATGGCTACACCTTC. This codes for CASTLDNYGYTF.

This clonotype occurred many times. The chain is built from TRBV5-6 and TRBJ2-7; TRBD1 is a possible D gene (6 bases). The V gene lost 4 bases and the J gene lost 5 bases, with 13 bases spanning the gap. The CDR3 totals 13 residues. Germline-derived CDR1 and CDR2 are SGHDT and YYEEEE. The CDR3 protein is CASSQGIANEQYF. CDR3 coding DNA: TGTGCCAGCAGCCAGGGGATCGCGAACGAGCAGTACTTC. The whole variable domain, filled in from reference TRBV5-6 and TRBJ2-7, reads DAGVTQSPTHLIKTRGQQVTLRCSPKSGHDTVSWYQQALGQGPQFIFQYYEEEERQRGNFPDRFSGHQFPNYSSELNVNALLLGDSALYLCASSQGIANEQYFGPGTRLTVT.

There are many counts of this clonotype. This sequence joins TRBV6-2 or TRBV6-3 and TRBJ1-4; D call uncertain. Germline-derived CDR1 and CDR2 are MNHEY and SVGEGT. The CDR3 runs to 14 residues. V dropped 0 bases and J dropped 7 bases, with 9 bases sitting between them. The CDR3 DNA reads TGTGCCAGCAGTTACTCTTTAAAGGGTGAAAAACTGTTTTTT. Translating it yields CASSYSLKGEKLFF.

In its sample, this clonotype was seen many times. This chain joins TRBV7-2 and TRBJ2-1; unclear D gene. The CDR3 is 15 amino acids. Germline V gives CDR1 SGHTA, CDR2 FQGNSA. The germline V and J ends were trimmed by 2 bases and 2 bases, with 10 bases remaining between them. The CDR3 bases are TGTGCCAGCAGCTTACGGTCTAACGCCTACAATGAGCAGTTCTTC. Translated, it gives CASSLRSNAYNEQFF.

The chain has TRBV9 and TRBJ2-1; D is uncertain. The V and J ends lost 4 bases and 8 bases respectively, with 10 bases between them. Per germline, CDR1 SGDLS and CDR2 YYNGEE. There are 12 residues in the CDR3. The CDR3 DNA is TGTGCCAGCAGCCCCATTCGCGATGAGCAGTTCTTC. Its translation is CASSPIRDEQFF.

This clonotype was counted only a few times. The chain recombines TRBV5-1 with TRBJ2-7; D perhaps matches TRBD1 (5 bases). The germline V and J ends were trimmed by 4 bases and 2 bases, with 16 bases remaining between them. Germline V gene sequence: CDR1 SGHRS, CDR2 YFSETQ. CDR3 length: 15 residues. CDR3 region: CASSAGQGVTYEQYF. DNA for the CDR3: TGCGCCAGCAGCGCCGGACAAGGGGTAACCTACGAGCAGTACTTC.

This clonotype was seen only a few times. The chain recombines TRBV7-2 with TRBJ2-3, with D possibly TRBD2 on 5 matching bases. Germline CDR1 and CDR2: SGHTA and FQGNSA. V was pared by 1 base and J by 0 bases, with 11 bases between. This CDR3 comprises 16 residues. The CDR3 is CASSLVGIASTDTQYF. CDR3 sequence (DNA): TGTGCCAGCAGCTTAGTCGGGATAGCTAGCACAGATACGCAGTATTTT.

This clonotype came up a few times. This chain's CDR3 is CASSQDPTSGASYEQYF. The CDR3, as DNA: TGCGCCAGCAGCCAAGACCCGACTAGCGGGGCCTCCTACGAGCAGTACTTC. The chain carries TRBV4-3 and TRBJ2-7, with 11 bases matching TRBD2. CDR1 and CDR2 (germline): LGHNA, YSLEER. The CDR3 loop spans 17 amino acids. Trimming at V came to 0 bases and at J to 0 bases, leaving 4 bases not matched to a gene.

This clonotype has at least ten counts. This chain joins TRBV19 and TRBJ2-3; possibly TRBD1 or TRBD2 for D (6 bases each). Trimming removed 3 bases at V and 1 base at J, with 8 bases between. CDR3 length: 14 amino acids. Germline V gives CDR1 LNHDA, CDR2 SQIVND (reference sequence). CDR3 coding DNA: TGTGCCAGTAGTATCCGGGGGCGCACAGATACGCAGTATTTT. It specifies CASSIRGRTDTQYF. The whole variable domain, filled in from reference TRBV19 and TRBJ2-3, reads DGGITQSPKYLFRKEGQNVTLSCEQNLNHDAMYWYRQDPGQGLRLIYYSQIVNDFQKGDIAEGYSVSREKKESFPLTVTSAQKNPTAFYLCASSIRGRTDTQYFGPGTRLTVL.

This clonotype occurred many times. The chain links TRBV5-1 to TRBJ2-5; maybe TRBD1 (6 bases). With 3 bases removed from V and 3 bases from J, the gap between germline ends came to 15 bases. The CDR3 sequence is 15 residues long. Germline V gene data show CDR1 as SGHRS and CDR2 as YFSETQ. Here the CDR3 reads CASSSWGPLKETQYF. The CDR3 bases are TGCGCCAGCAGCTCTTGGGGGCCCCTAAAAGAGACCCAGTACTTC.